What follows are 27 T cell receptor beta chains derived from one specimen sequenced in a study of T cells in Graves' hyperthyroidism and ophthalmopathy. Authors of the study amplified TCR beta CDR3 regions from RNA transcripts. The TCR CDR3 was amplified in a first-round RT-PCR using the HTBI primer set. A single record per CDR3 protein comes from TCRdb applying MiXCR to the multiplex PCR reads. The repertoire holds about 360,000 distinct CDR3 sequences, with roughly an eighth as singletons. The source material was blood. The receptors come from a woman aged 18-29 years with Graves' hyperthyroidism.

This clonotype was recorded many times. The J gene is TRBJ1-2, the V gene TRBV5-1; no clear D. The CDR3 covers 13 residues. CDR1 and CDR2 from the germline V gene are SGHRS and YFSETQ. Trimming took off 0 bases at V and 8 bases at J, with 11 bases between the two ends. CDR3 sequence: CASSLAKLDGYTF. CDR3 DNA: TGCGCCAGCAGCTTGGCTAAGCTCGACGGCTACACCTTC.

V gene TRBV20-1 combines with J gene TRBJ1-4, with 9 bases identical to TRBD1. CDR3 length equals 19 residues. V trimming: 6 bases; J trimming: 0 bases; junction bases outside the gene matches: 17. From germline, CDR1 is DFQATT and CDR2 SNEGSKA (reference sequence). CDR3 coding DNA: TGCAGTGCGACGCCGGGACAGGGAGCCCGAAATGCAACTAATGAAAAACTGTTTTTT. Amino acids: CSATPGQGARNATNEKLFF.

This clonotype was seen more than once but under ten times. V usage is TRBV28 and J usage is TRBJ2-7; possibly TRBD2 for D (5 bases). The germline V gene encodes CDR1 MDHEN and CDR2 SYDVKM. V shed 8 bases and J shed 6 bases, with 17 bases lying between them. This CDR3 spans 13 amino acids. The CDR3 here is CASEGDSHPEQYF. CDR3 DNA: TGTGCCAGCGAGGGTGATTCCCACCCCGAGCAGTACTTC.

With regard to this clonotype: This clone may be a read error of a much larger clone one base away. The V gene is TRBV30, the J gene TRBJ1-4; TRBD1 aligns across 11 bases. The CDR3 contains 16 residues. In germline, CDR1 is GTSNPN, CDR2 SVGIG (reference sequence). CDR3 loop: CAWSPGQGAMREKLLF. The CDR3 DNA reads as TGTGCCTGGAGCCCAGGACAGGGGGCGATGCGCGAAAAACTGCTTTTT.

The sample holds a few counts of this clonotype. This chain joins TRBV2 and TRBJ2-1; D is uncertain. CDR3 size: 12 residues. The germline V and J ends were trimmed by 4 bases and 9 bases, with 10 bases remaining between them. In germline, CDR1 is SNHLY, CDR2 FYNNEI. CDR3: CASSGFRVEQFF. The DNA for the CDR3 is TGTGCCAGCAGTGGTTTTCGGGTTGAGCAGTTCTTC.

In its sample, this clonotype was seen many times. This chain links TRBV28 with TRBJ1-2, with TRBD1 matching 10 bases. Losses at the gene ends were 3 bases for V and 7 bases for J; bases not matched to a gene: 17. Germline V lookup: CDR1 MDHEN, CDR2 SYDVKM. This CDR3 has 18 amino acids. The DNA for the CDR3 is TGTGCCAGCAGTTTCCCCTTCTACCTCGGACAGGGGGGGATTGGCTACACCTTC. It translates to CASSFPFYLGQGGIGYTF.

This clonotype was observed at least ten times. The rearrangement uses TRBV12-3 or TRBV12-4 and TRBJ2-7; D is uncertain. The CDR3 is made up of 18 amino acids. The V end lost 6 bases, the J end lost 0 bases, and 24 bases lay between the germline ends. DNA for the CDR3: TGTGCCAGCAGATTCGTATCCCCCCAACCTCAAATCTCCTACGAGCAGTACTTC. It encodes CASRFVSPQPQISYEQYF.

In its sample, this clonotype was seen a few times. The chain recombines TRBV27 with TRBJ2-2; perhaps TRBD2 as D (5 bases). Per germline, CDR1 MNHEY and CDR2 SMNVEV (reference sequence). This CDR3 region has 15 residues. Deletions cut 5 bases from V and 0 bases from J, with 10 bases between. CDR3 sequence reads: CASSRTGTNTGELFF. Here the CDR3 DNA reads TGTGCCAGCAGTAGGACTGGAACGAACACCGGGGAGCTGTTTTTT.

This clonotype has a handful of counts. The CDR3 is CASSKTGGRETQYF. The CDR3 coding sequence is TGTGCCAGCAGTAAGACAGGGGGCAGGGAGACCCAGTACTTC. The chain carries TRBV6-2 or TRBV6-3 and TRBJ2-5; 10 nucleotides agree with TRBD1. CDR1 and CDR2 from the germline V gene are MNHEY and SVGEGT. The CDR3 length is 14 residues. V was pared by 5 bases and J by 5 bases, with 5 bases of the junction left unmatched.

The sample holds many counts of this clonotype. This chain links TRBV29-1 with TRBJ2-3; tentatively, D is TRBD2 (6 bases). Trimming removed 8 bases from V and 1 base from J, with 16 bases in between. Germline V gene sequence: CDR1 SQVTM, CDR2 ANQGSEA. The CDR3 runs 14 residues. CDR3 sequence: CSTDGTVGTDTQYF. CDR3 nucleotide sequence: TGCAGCACCGACGGGACTGTCGGCACAGATACGCAGTATTTT.

This clonotype was counted ten times or more. This sequence joins TRBV12-3 or TRBV12-4 and TRBJ2-6; 9 bases are a match to TRBD1. After removal of 5 bases from V and 6 bases from J, the junction contained 26 bases not matched to a gene. The CDR3 is made up of 22 amino acids. This CDR3 reads CASSPGRDRVFLLPFEANVLTF. CDR3 DNA: TGTGCCAGCAGTCCTGGCCGGGACAGGGTATTCCTCTTGCCTTTTGAGGCCAACGTCCTGACTTTC.

The chain couples TRBV20-1 to TRBJ1-5; TRBD1 agrees at 7 bases. The CDR3 contains 14 residues. Per germline, CDR1 DFQATT and CDR2 SNEGSKA (reference sequence). The junction had 7 bases not matched to a gene; V was cut back by 4 bases and J by 4 bases. Here the CDR3 reads CSAKGAGSNQPQHF. The CDR3 bases are TGCAGTGCTAAGGGGGCTGGGTCTAATCAGCCCCAGCATTTT.

This clonotype was counted ten times or more. This rearrangement joins TRBV28 to TRBJ1-2, with TRBD1 identical over 9 bases. V was clipped by 6 bases and J by 1 base; unmatched bases: 9. The CDR3 is 16 residues long. Germline CDR1 MDHEN, CDR2 SYDVKM. The CDR3 DNA reads TGTGCCAGCAGCCCAGGGACAGGGCTTTTTAACTATGGCTACACCTTC. Amino acid sequence: CASSPGTGLFNYGYTF.

Ten or more counts support this clonotype. J is TRBJ2-5 and V is TRBV6-1, with D possibly TRBD2 on 5 matching bases. This CDR3 has 12 amino acids. V dropped 6 bases and J dropped 3 bases, with 8 bases sitting between them. The germline V gene encodes CDR1 MNHNS and CDR2 SASEGT. The DNA of the CDR3 is TGTGCCAGCAGACGGACTGAAGAGACCCAGTACTTC. Translation gives CASRRTEETQYF.

This clonotype was recorded at least ten times. The genes are TRBV20-1 and TRBJ2-1; 7 bases are a match to TRBD1. V shed 6 bases and J 1 base; nucleotides not matched to a gene: 12. CDR3 length: 16 residues. Germline V gene lookup returns CDR1 DFQATT and CDR2 SNEGSKA (reference sequence). CDR3 loop: CSASGSQGVSYNEQFF. CDR3 DNA: TGCAGTGCCTCGGGGTCCCAGGGGGTATCCTACAATGAGCAGTTCTTC.

There are many counts of this clonotype. The chain uses TRBV20-1 and TRBJ1-1; D uncertain. The CDR3 has 12 amino acids. Germline V CDR1 and CDR2: DFQATT, SNEGSKA (reference sequence). V was clipped by 6 bases and J by 2 bases, with 10 bases between them. The CDR3 DNA is TGCAGTGCCCCGATCGGAAACACTGAAGCTTTCTTT. Translation gives CSAPIGNTEAFF.

V gene TRBV5-8 combines with J gene TRBJ1-1; D gene uncertain. The CDR3 runs 12 residues. Germline V lookup: CDR1 SGHTS, CDR2 YDEGEE. The V end was cut by 4 bases, the J end by 11 bases, with 15 bases between. This CDR3 is CASSLMEVRAFF. CDR3 bases: TGTGCCAGCAGCCTCATGGAGGTGCGGGCTTTCTTT.

Concerning this clonotype itself: A read error may be the cause here, since a much bigger clone is one base away. This chain connects TRBV7-2 to TRBJ2-7; D not resolved. This CDR3 contains 12 residues. CDR1 is SGHTA and CDR2 is FQGNSA in the germline V gene. The V end lost 4 bases, the J end lost 5 bases, and 9 bases lay between the germline ends. CDR3 nucleotides: TGTGCCAGCAGCTCCAGCATCCACGAGCAGTACTTC. Translation gives CASSSSIHEQYF.

This clonotype has a count of ten or more. The chain has TRBV12-3 or TRBV12-4 and TRBJ1-1; a possible D gene is TRBD1 (5 bases). This CDR3 has 16 amino acids. Trimming shortened V by 5 bases and J by 0 bases, and 16 bases separated the two germline ends. As DNA, the CDR3 is TGTGCCAGCAGTCTCAGGGTGCATGAGGTGAACACTGAAGCTTTCTTT. Protein: CASSLRVHEVNTEAFF.

This clonotype was picked up many times. This chain joins TRBV20-1 and TRBJ1-1, with TRBD1 as a possible D gene (5 bases). This CDR3 is 12 amino acids long. CDR1 DFQATT and CDR2 SNEGSKA come from the germline V gene (reference sequence). The V end lost 1 base, the J end lost 9 bases, and 12 bases lay between the germline ends. CDR3 protein: CSARGGEEKAFF. The CDR3 coding sequence is TGCAGTGCTAGAGGGGGGGAAGAGAAAGCTTTCTTT.

A few counts support this clonotype. This may come from a read error, since a much larger clone is one base off. The chain's CDR3 is CASSLQTQETQYF. The CDR3 coding sequence is TGTGCCAGCAGCCTCCAGACCCAAGAGACCCAGTACTTC. The J gene is TRBJ2-5, the V gene TRBV11-2; D gene ambiguous. This CDR3 is 13 amino acids long. Germline V gives CDR1 SGHAT, CDR2 FQNNGV. V was clipped by 5 bases and J by 1 base, with 8 bases between them.

The genes are TRBV6-1 and TRBJ2-7; 10 positions agree with TRBD1. CDR1 is MNHNS, CDR2 SASEGT, per germline. The V segment lost 4 bases and the J segment 5 bases; nucleotides outside the gene matches: 8. The CDR3 totals 15 residues. The CDR3: CASSGAGTGVHEQYF. CDR3 coding DNA: TGTGCCAGCAGTGGCGCCGGGACAGGGGTGCACGAGCAGTACTTC.

This clonotype showed up many times. The CDR3 DNA is TGTGCCAGCAGCTTCGGGGTATTGAAAAGCTACGAGCAGTACTTC. As protein: CASSFGVLKSYEQYF. The chain joins TRBV11-2 to TRBJ2-7; D perhaps matches TRBD2 (5 bases). V was clipped by 3 bases and J by 3 bases, with 15 bases between them. CDR3 length equals 15 residues. Germline values: CDR1 SGHAT, CDR2 FQNNGV.

This clonotype came up many times. The chain combines TRBV30 with TRBJ1-2; 7 bases map to TRBD1. The germline CDR1 and CDR2 sequences are GTSNPN and SVGIG (reference sequence). V gave up 3 bases and J gave up 4 bases; unmatched junction bases: 5. The CDR3 runs to 13 residues. CDR3 sequence reads: CAWSGDSAYGYTF. The CDR3, as DNA: TGTGCCTGGAGCGGGGACAGTGCCTATGGCTACACCTTC.

This clonotype was recorded at least ten times. This sequence joins TRBV5-4 and TRBJ2-3; D gene ambiguous. CDR3 length: 14 amino acids. Germline values: CDR1 SGHNT, CDR2 YYREEE (reference sequence). V dropped 0 bases and J dropped 2 bases, with 7 bases sitting between them. The CDR3 region is CASSLGLHTDTQYF. CDR3 coding DNA: TGTGCCAGCAGCTTGGGACTTCACACAGATACGCAGTATTTT.

The sample holds many counts of this clonotype. The chain joins TRBV3-1 to TRBJ1-5, with 9 bases aligning to TRBD1. V shed 4 bases, J shed 9 bases, and the junction held 13 bases outside the gene matches. Germline assignment: CDR1 LGHDT and CDR2 YNNKEL (reference sequence). The CDR3 totals 16 residues. The CDR3 reads CASSLAGTGRDSPQHF. CDR3 DNA sequence: TGTGCCAGCAGCCTCGCCGGGACAGGGAGAGATTCGCCCCAGCATTTT.

This clonotype was counted ten times or more. The chain uses TRBV7-3 and TRBJ2-1; the D gene is possibly TRBD1 (5 bases). V lost 4 bases to trimming and J lost 5 bases, with 15 bases between them. Germline V lookup: CDR1 SGHTA, CDR2 FQGTGA. The CDR3 totals 15 residues. The CDR3 sequence: CASSSLLDSNNEQFF. In DNA form, the CDR3 reads TGTGCCAGCAGCTCCCTCTTAGACAGCAACAATGAGCAGTTCTTC.